The present TCR beta chain was sequenced within a study of T cell changes during pregnancy in multiple sclerosis. Germline V gives CDR1 SQVTM, CDR2 ANQGSEA. The CDR3 length is 11 residues. Method: immunoSEQ multiplex PCR; TCRdb's copy keeps in-frame clones and lacks some. In the table there are around 40,000 clones, 90% of which are singletons. V gene TRBV29-1 combines with J gene TRBJ2-7; D remains unclear. The material sequenced was CD4+ T cells from peripheral blood mononuclear cells, taken in the second trimester of pregnancy. The receptor was isolated from a female donor with multiple sclerosis, enrolled in a pregnancy study. In DNA form, the CDR3 reads TGCAGTTACCGAGGCTCCTACGAGCAGTACTTC. Protein sequence: CSYRGSYEQYF.